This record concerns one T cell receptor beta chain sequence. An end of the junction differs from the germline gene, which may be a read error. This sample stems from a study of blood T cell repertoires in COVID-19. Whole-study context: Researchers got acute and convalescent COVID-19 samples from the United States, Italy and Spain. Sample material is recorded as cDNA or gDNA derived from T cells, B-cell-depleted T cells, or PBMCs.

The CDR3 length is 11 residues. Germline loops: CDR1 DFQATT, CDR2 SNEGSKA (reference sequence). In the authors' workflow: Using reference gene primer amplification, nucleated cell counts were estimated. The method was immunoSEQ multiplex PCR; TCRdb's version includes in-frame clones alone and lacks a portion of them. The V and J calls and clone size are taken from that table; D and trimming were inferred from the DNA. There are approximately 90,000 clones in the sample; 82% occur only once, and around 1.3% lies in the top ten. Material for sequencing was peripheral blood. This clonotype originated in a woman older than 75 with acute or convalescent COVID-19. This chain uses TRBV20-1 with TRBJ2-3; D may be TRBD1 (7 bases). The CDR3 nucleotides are TGCAGTGCTGGAGGGGCCAGGGGGAAACATTTT. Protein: CSAGGARGKHF.